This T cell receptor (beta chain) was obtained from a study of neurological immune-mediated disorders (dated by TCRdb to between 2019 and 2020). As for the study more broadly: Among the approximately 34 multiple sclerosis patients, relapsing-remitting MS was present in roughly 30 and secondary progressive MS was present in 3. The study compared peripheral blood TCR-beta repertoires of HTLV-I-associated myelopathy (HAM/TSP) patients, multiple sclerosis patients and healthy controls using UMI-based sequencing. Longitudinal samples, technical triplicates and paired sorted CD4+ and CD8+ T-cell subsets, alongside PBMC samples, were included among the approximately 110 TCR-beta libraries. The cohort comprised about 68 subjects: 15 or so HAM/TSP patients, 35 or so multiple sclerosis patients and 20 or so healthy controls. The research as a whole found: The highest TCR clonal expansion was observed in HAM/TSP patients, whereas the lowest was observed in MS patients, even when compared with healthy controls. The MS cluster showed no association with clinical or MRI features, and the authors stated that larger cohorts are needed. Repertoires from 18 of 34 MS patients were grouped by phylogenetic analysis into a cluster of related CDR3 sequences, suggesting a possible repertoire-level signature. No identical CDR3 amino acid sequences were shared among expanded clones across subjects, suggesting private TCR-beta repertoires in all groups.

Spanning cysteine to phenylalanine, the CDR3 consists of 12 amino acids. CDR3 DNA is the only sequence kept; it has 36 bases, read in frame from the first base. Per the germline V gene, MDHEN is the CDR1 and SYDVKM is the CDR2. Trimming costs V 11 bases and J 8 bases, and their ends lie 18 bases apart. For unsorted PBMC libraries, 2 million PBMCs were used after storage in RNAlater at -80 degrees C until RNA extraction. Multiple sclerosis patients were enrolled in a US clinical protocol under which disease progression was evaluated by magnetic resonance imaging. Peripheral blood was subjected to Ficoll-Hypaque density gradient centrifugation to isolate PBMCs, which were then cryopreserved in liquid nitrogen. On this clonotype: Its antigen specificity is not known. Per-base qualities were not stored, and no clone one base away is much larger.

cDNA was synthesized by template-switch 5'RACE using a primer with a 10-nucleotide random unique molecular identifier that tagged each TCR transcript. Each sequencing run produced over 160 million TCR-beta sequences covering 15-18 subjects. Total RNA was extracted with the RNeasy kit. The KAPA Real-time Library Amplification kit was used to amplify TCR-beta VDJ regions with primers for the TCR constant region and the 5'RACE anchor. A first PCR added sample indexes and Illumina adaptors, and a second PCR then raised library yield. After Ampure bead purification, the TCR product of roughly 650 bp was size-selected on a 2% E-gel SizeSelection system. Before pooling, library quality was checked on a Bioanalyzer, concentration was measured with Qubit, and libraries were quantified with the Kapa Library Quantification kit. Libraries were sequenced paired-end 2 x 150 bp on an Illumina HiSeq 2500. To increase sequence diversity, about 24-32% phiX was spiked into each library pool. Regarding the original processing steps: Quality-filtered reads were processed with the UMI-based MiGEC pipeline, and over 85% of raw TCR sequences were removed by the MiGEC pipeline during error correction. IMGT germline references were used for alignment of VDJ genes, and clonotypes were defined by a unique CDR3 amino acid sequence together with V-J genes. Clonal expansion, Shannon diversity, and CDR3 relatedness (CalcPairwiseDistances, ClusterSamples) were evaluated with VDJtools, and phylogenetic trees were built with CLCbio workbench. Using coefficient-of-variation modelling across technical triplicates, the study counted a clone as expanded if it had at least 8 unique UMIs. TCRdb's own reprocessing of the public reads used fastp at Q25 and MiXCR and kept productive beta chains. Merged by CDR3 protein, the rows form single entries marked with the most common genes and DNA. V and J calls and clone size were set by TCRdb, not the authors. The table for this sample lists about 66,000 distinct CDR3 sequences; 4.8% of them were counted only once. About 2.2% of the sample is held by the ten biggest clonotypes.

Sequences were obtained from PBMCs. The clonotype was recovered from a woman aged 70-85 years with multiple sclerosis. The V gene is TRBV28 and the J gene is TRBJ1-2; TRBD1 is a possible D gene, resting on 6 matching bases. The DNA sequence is TGTGCCTCTGCGCCTGGGGGGCGCGGCTACACCTTC. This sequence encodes CASAPGGRGYTF.